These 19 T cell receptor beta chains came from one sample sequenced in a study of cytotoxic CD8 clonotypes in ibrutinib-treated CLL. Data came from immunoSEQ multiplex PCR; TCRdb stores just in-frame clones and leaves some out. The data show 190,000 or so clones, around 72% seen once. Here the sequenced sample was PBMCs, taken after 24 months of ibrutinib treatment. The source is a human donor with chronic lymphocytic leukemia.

The CDR3 nucleotides are TGTGCCAGCAGCTTGACTAGCGGTAGCCAAGAGACCCAGTACTTC. Translation: CASSLTSGSQETQYF. The rearrangement uses TRBV7-6 and TRBJ2-5; 9 positions match TRBD2. The CDR3 has 15 amino acids. With 3 bases clipped from V and 1 base from J, the junction kept 3 bases outside the gene matches. The germline gives CDR1 SGHVS, CDR2 FNYEAQ. The full variable domain, with the rest looked up from reference TRBV7-6 and TRBJ2-5, is GAGVSQSPRYKVTKRGQDVALRCDPISGHVSLYWYRQALGQGPEFLTYFNYEAQQDKSGLPNDRFSAERPEGSISTLTIQRTEQRDSAMYRCASSLTSGSQETQYFGPGTRLLVL.

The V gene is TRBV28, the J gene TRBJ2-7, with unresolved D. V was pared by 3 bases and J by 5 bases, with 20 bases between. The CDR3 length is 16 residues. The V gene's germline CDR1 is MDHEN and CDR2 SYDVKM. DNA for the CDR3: TGTGCCAGCAGTTTCATCCGTAGCCGCCCCTCGGACGAGCAGTACTTC. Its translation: CASSFIRSRPSDEQYF.

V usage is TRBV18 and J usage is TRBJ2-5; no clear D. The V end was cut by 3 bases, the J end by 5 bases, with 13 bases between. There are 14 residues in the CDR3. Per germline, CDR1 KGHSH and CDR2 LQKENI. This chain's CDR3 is CASSPYGSRETQYF. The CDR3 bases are TGTGCCAGCTCACCCTATGGTAGCAGGGAGACCCAGTACTTC.

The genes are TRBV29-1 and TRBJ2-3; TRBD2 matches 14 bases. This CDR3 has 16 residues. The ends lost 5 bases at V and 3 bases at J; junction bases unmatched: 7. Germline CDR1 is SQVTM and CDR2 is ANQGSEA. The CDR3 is CSVSNRLAGGTDTQYF. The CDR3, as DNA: TGCAGCGTTTCTAATAGACTAGCGGGAGGGACAGATACGCAGTATTTT.

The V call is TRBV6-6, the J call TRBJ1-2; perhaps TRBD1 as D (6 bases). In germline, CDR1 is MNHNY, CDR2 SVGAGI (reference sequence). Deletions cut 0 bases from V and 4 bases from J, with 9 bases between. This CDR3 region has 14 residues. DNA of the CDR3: TGTGCCAGCAGTTACTCGCCAGGGGCCTATGGCTACACCTTC. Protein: CASSYSPGAYGYTF.

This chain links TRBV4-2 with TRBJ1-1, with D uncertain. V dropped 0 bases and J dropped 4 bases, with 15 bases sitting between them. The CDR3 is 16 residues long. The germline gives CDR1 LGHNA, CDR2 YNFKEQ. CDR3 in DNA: TGTGCCAGCAGCCAAGATCCTGGGCCGACGGCCACTGAAGCTTTCTTT. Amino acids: CASSQDPGPTATEAFF.

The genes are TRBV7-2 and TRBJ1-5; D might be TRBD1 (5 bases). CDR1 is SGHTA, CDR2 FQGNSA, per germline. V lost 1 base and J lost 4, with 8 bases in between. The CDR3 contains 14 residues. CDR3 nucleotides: TGTGCCAGCAGCTTAGGAGGGGAGAATCAGCCCCAGCATTTT. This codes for CASSLGGENQPQHF.

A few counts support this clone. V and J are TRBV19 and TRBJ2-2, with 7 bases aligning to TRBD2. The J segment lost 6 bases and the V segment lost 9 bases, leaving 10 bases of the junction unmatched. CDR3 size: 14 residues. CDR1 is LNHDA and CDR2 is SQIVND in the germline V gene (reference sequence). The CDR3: CASRPGRGAGELFF. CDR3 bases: TGTGCCAGCCGACCGGGACGGGGGGCCGGGGAGCTGTTTTTT.

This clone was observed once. CDR3 in amino acids: CAWSVLGGLQPQHF. The CDR3 DNA sequence: TGTGCCTGGAGTGTATTAGGGGGCCTCCAGCCCCAGCATTTT. The chain employs TRBV30 and TRBJ1-5; TRBD1 agrees at 7 bases. The V gene's germline CDR1 is GTSNPN and CDR2 SVGIG (reference sequence). The CDR3 is 14 residues long. Trimming removed 0 bases from V and 7 bases from J; junction bases left unmatched: 6.

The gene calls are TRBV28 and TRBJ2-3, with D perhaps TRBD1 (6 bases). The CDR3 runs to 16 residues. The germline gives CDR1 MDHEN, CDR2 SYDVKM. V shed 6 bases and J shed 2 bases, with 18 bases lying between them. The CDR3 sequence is CASSQSTGFHTDTQYF. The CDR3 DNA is TGTGCCAGCAGCCAGAGCACAGGGTTCCACACAGATACGCAGTATTTT.

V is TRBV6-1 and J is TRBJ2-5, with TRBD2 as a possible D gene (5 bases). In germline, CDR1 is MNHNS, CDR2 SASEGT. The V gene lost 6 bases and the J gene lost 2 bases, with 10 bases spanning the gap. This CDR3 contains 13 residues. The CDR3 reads CASSRRLQETQYF. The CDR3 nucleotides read TGTGCCAGCAGCCGGAGGTTGCAAGAGACCCAGTACTTC.

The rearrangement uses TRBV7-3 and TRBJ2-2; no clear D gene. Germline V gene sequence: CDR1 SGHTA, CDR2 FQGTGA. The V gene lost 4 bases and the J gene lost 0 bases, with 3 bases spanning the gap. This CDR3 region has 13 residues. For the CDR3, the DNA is TGTGCCAGCAGCTCATCGAACACCGGGGAGCTGTTTTTT. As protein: CASSSSNTGELFF.

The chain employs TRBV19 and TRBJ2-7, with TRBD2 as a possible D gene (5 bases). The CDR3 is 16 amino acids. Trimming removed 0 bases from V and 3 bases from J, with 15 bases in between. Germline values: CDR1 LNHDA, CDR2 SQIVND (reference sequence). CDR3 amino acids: CASSIDEAAEGYEQYF. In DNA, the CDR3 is TGTGCCAGTAGTATAGATGAGGCGGCTGAGGGCTACGAGCAGTACTTC.

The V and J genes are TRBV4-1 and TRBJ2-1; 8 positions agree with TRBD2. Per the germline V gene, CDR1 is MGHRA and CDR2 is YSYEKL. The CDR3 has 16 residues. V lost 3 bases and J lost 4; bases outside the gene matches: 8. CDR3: CASSHPASGGYNEQFF. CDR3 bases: TGCGCCAGCAGCCATCCGGCCAGCGGGGGTTACAATGAGCAGTTCTTC.

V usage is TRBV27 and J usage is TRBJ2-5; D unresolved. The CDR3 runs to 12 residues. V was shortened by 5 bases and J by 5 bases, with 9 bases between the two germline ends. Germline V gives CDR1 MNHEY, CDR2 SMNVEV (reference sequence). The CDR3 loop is CASSGSSETQYF. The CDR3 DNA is TGTGCCAGCAGTGGGTCGTCGGAGACCCAGTACTTC.

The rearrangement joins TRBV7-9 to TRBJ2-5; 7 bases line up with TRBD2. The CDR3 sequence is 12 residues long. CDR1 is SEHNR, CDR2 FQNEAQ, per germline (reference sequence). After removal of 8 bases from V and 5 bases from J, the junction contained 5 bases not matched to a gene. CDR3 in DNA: TGTGCCAGCGGCGGGAGTGGGGAGACCCAGTACTTC. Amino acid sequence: CASGGSGETQYF.

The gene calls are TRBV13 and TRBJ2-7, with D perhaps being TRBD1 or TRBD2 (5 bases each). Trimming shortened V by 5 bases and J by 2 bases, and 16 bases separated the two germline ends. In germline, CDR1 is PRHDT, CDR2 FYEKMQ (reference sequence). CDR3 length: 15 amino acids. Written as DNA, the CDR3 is TGTGCCAGCAGCCCTAACAGGCAGCGGACCTACGAGCAGTACTTC. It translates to CASSPNRQRTYEQYF.

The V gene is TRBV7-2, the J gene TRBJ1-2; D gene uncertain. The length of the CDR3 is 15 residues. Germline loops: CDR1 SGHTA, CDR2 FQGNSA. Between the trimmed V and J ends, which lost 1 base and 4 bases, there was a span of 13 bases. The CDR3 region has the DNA TGTGCCAGCAGCTTAGGGGCAGCCGAAAGCTATGGCTACACCTTC. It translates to CASSLGAAESYGYTF.

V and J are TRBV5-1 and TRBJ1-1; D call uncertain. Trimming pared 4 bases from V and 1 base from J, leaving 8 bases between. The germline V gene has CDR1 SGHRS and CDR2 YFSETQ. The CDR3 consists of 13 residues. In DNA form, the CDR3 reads TGCGCCAGCAGCGCTGCTGCGAACACTGAAGCTTTCTTT. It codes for CASSAAANTEAFF.